Each of the 25 T cell receptor beta chains below was sequenced from the same sample in a study of PD-1 blockade in classical Hodgkin lymphoma. Every patient was affected by relapse after autologous stem cell transplantation, while exposure to brentuximab vedotin was not uniform. Thawed PBMCs underwent magnetic negative selection to yield purified CD4+ T cells. Clones were read by immunoSEQ multiplex PCR, and TCRdb kept only the in-frame ones, dropping some. This sample has tens of thousands of clones, with 85% to 90% found just once. The source was CD4+ T cells from blood, collected at baseline. These receptors were taken from a human donor with classical Hodgkin lymphoma.

The chain joins TRBV19 to TRBJ1-4; TRBD1 matches at 7 bases. J was trimmed by 4 bases and V by 6 bases; bases with no gene match: 8. CDR1 LNHDA and CDR2 SQIVND come from the germline V gene (reference sequence). The CDR3 has 15 residues. As DNA, the CDR3 is TGTGCCAGTAGACAACAGGGGAGGAATAATGAAAAACTGTTTTTT. It encodes CASRQQGRNNEKLFF.

The sample holds one count of this clone. The V call is TRBV28, the J call TRBJ1-2, with D unresolved. With 5 bases removed from V and 2 bases from J, the gap between germline ends came to 15 bases. The CDR3 is 15 amino acids. Germline loops: CDR1 MDHEN, CDR2 SYDVKM. CDR3 sequence: CASSPPGRLNYGYTF. DNA for the CDR3: TGTGCCAGCAGTCCCCCGGGGAGGTTGAACTATGGCTACACCTTC.

This sequence joins TRBV28 and TRBJ2-6; weak D call: TRBD2 (5 bases). This CDR3 contains 17 residues. Trimming took off 1 base at V and 1 base at J, with 11 bases between the two ends. Per the germline V gene, CDR1 is MDHEN and CDR2 is SYDVKM. CDR3 nucleotide sequence: TGTGCCAGCAGTTTATCCGCGGGTTGGTCTGGGGCCAACGTCCTGACTTTC. Protein sequence: CASSLSAGWSGANVLTF.

The CDR3: CASSLVGTGHGYTF. CDR3 bases: TGTGCCAGCAGCTTAGTCGGGACAGGACATGGCTACACCTTC. The chain links TRBV7-9 to TRBJ1-2; 8 nucleotides agree with TRBD1. The CDR3 sequence is 14 residues long. Germline values: CDR1 SEHNR, CDR2 FQNEAQ (reference sequence). Trimming took 1 base from V and 6 from J; bases not matched to a gene: 4. Based on the CDR3 plus reference TRBV7-9 and TRBJ1-2, the full variable domain is DTGVSQNPRHKITKRGQNVTFRCDPISEHNRLYWYRQTLGQGPEFLTYFQNEAQLEKSRLLSDRFSAERPKGSFSTLEIQRTEQGDSAMYLCASSLVGTGHGYTFGSGTRLTVV.

The rearrangement links TRBV19 to TRBJ2-2; 10 bases fit TRBD2. The V and J ends lost 11 bases and 4 bases, in that order; junction bases with no gene match: 25. CDR1 is LNHDA, CDR2 SQIVND, per germline (reference sequence). The length of the CDR3 is 20 residues. This chain's CDR3 is CASSPSGLLPRTSGTGELFF. The DNA of the CDR3 is TGTGCCTCATCTCCCTCGGGACTGCTCCCAAGGACTAGCGGCACCGGGGAGCTGTTTTTT.

The chain couples TRBV5-1 to TRBJ1-1; 7 bases align to TRBD1. CDR1 is SGHRS, CDR2 YFSETQ, per germline. CDR3 length: 14 residues. V shed 6 bases, J shed 1 base, and the junction held 6 bases outside the gene matches. The CDR3 DNA reads as TGCGCCAGCACCCGGACAGGACAGAACACTGAAGCTTTCTTT. It is translated as CASTRTGQNTEAFF. Supplemented by reference TRBV5-1 and TRBJ1-1, the full variable domain reads KAGVTQTPRYLIKTRGQQVTLSCSPISGHRSVSWYQQTPGQGLQFLFEYFSETQRNKGNFPGRFSGRQFSNSRSEMNVSTLELGDSALYLCASTRTGQNTEAFFGQGTRLTVV.

V gene TRBV11-2 combines with J gene TRBJ2-3, with a possible D match to TRBD2 (5 bases). The length of the CDR3 is 14 residues. Trimming removed 5 bases at V and 3 bases at J, with 12 bases between. The V gene's germline CDR1 is SGHAT and CDR2 FQNNGV. The CDR3 DNA is TGTGCCAGCAGCAAGACTACCCTGACAGATACGCAGTATTTT. Translation: CASSKTTLTDTQYF.

The sample holds one count of this clone. J is TRBJ2-5 and V is TRBV6-1; 7 nucleotides line up with TRBD1. The CDR3 sequence is 13 residues long. The junction had 4 bases not matched to a gene; V was cut back by 6 bases and J by 3 bases. The germline V gene has CDR1 MNHNS and CDR2 SASEGT. CDR3 protein: CASRPTGKETQYF. CDR3 coding DNA: TGTGCCAGCAGGCCGACAGGGAAAGAGACCCAGTACTTC.

V is TRBV21-1 and J is TRBJ2-5; TRBD2, the D gene given by the table, was not confirmed from the DNA. TRBV21-1 is labeled a pseudogene. The CDR3 runs 16 residues. The CDR3 region has the DNA TGTGCCAGCAGCAAAGGGACTAGCGGGAGCCAAGAGACCCAGTACTTC. Residues: CASSKGTSGSQETQYF.

J is TRBJ1-4 and V is TRBV9, with D perhaps matching TRBD1 (5 bases). This CDR3 comprises 16 residues. The V gene's germline CDR1 is SGDLS and CDR2 YYNGEE. V lost 0 bases to trimming and J lost 8 bases, with 17 bases between them. This chain's CDR3 is CASSVGGTEFGEKLFF. The DNA for the CDR3 is TGTGCCAGCAGCGTAGGAGGGACCGAGTTCGGCGAAAAACTGTTTTTT.

The rearrangement uses TRBV5-1 and TRBJ2-3, with 10 bases identical to TRBD2. The V and J ends lost 2 bases and 0 bases, in that order; junction bases with no gene match: 6. The CDR3 is made up of 17 amino acids. The germline V gene encodes CDR1 SGHRS and CDR2 YFSETQ. CDR3 DNA: TGCGCCAGCAGCTTTTCGACTAGCGGGTCTAGCACAGATACGCAGTATTTT. It encodes CASSFSTSGSSTDTQYF.

In this sample, this clone turned up a few times. The chain recombines TRBV2 with TRBJ1-1, with 10 bases aligning to TRBD1. In germline, CDR1 is SNHLY, CDR2 FYNNEI. This CDR3 comprises 14 residues. The V gene end was trimmed by 6 bases and the J gene end by 4 bases; junction bases not matched to a gene: 5. Written as DNA, the CDR3 is TGTGCCAGCAGGGACAGGGGGTATGCCACTGAAGCTTTCTTT. Its protein is CASRDRGYATEAFF.

The rearrangement uses TRBV19 and TRBJ1-1, with 8 bases aligning to TRBD1. J was trimmed by 8 bases and V by 6 bases; bases with no gene match: 8. The CDR3 is 13 amino acids. CDR1 and CDR2 from the germline V gene are LNHDA and SQIVND (reference sequence). Here the CDR3 DNA reads TGTGCCAGTAGCCTGGAGGGGACAGGAGAAGCTTTCTTT. Translating gives CASSLEGTGEAFF.

This clone was seen only once. The chain has TRBV7-6 and TRBJ2-2; 9 bases are shared with TRBD2. Germline CDR1 SGHVS, CDR2 FNYEAQ. With 2 bases clipped from V and 6 bases from J, the junction kept 7 bases outside the gene matches. The CDR3 length is 16 residues. The DNA of the CDR3 is TGTGCCAGCAGCTTACAGGTAGCGGGAGTCCCCGGGGAGCTGTTTTTT. The encoded protein is CASSLQVAGVPGELFF.

This sequence joins TRBV30 and TRBJ2-3; weak D call: TRBD2 (5 bases). Deletions cut 1 base from V and 0 bases from J, with 5 bases between. The CDR3 runs to 13 residues. Germline CDR1 reads GTSNPN; CDR2 reads SVGIG (reference sequence). The CDR3 DNA is TGTGCCTGGAGTGGCGGGAGCACAGATACGCAGTATTTT. Its protein product is CAWSGGSTDTQYF.

The rearrangement uses TRBV28 and TRBJ1-4; D is perhaps TRBD1 (6 bases). CDR3 size: 14 residues. The V end lost 5 bases, the J end lost 5 bases, and 12 bases lay between the germline ends. In germline, CDR1 is MDHEN, CDR2 SYDVKM. This chain's CDR3 is CASSRTAPNEKLFF. CDR3 in DNA: TGTGCCAGCAGTCGGACAGCCCCGAATGAAAAACTGTTTTTT.

The chain uses TRBV19 and TRBJ2-3; D uncertain. V shed 4 bases and J shed 3 bases, with 8 bases lying between them. The CDR3 runs to 13 residues. Germline lookup yields CDR1 LNHDA and CDR2 SQIVND (reference sequence). The CDR3 sequence: CASSRGLTDTQYF. The CDR3 DNA is TGTGCCAGTAGTAGGGGTCTTACAGATACGCAGTATTTT.

This chain uses TRBV15 with TRBJ2-7; 8 nucleotides align to TRBD1. This CDR3 is built from 13 residues. Looked up from germline, CDR1 is LNHNV and CDR2 is YYDKDF (reference sequence). V was clipped by 3 bases and J by 3 bases; unmatched bases: 1. The CDR3, as DNA: TGTGCCACCAGCAGCGGACAGGGCTACGAGCAGTACTTC. Protein sequence: CATSSGQGYEQYF.

The chain employs TRBV29-1 and TRBJ2-1; D unclear. CDR3 length: 14 amino acids. Per germline, CDR1 SQVTM and CDR2 ANQGSEA. V was trimmed by 6 bases and J by 4 bases, leaving 16 bases between them. CDR3: CSVGSPYLYNEQFF. The CDR3 DNA is TGCAGCGTGGGCTCCCCCTACTTATACAATGAGCAGTTCTTC.

V gene TRBV7-6 combines with J gene TRBJ2-2; 9 positions match TRBD1. Germline V gene lookup returns CDR1 SGHVS and CDR2 FNYEAQ. V was clipped by 5 bases and J by 2 bases; unmatched bases: 3. The CDR3 runs 15 residues. CDR3 nucleotide sequence: TGTGCCAGCAGCCGGGGACAGGGAAACACCGGGGAGCTGTTTTTT. It translates to CASSRGQGNTGELFF.

This rearrangement joins TRBV5-1 to TRBJ2-5; 11 positions match TRBD2. This CDR3 region has 16 residues. Germline V gene lookup returns CDR1 SGHRS and CDR2 YFSETQ. Trimming removed 1 base from V and 5 bases from J; junction bases left unmatched: 7. The CDR3 loop is CASSLTSGSRSETQYF. CDR3 bases: TGCGCCAGCAGCTTGACTAGCGGGAGTCGTTCGGAGACCCAGTACTTC. Full variable domain (rest looked up from reference TRBV5-1 and TRBJ2-5): KAGVTQTPRYLIKTRGQQVTLSCSPISGHRSVSWYQQTPGQGLQFLFEYFSETQRNKGNFPGRFSGRQFSNSRSEMNVSTLELGDSALYLCASSLTSGSRSETQYFGPGTRLLVL.

The chain recombines TRBV6-1 with TRBJ1-3, with 7 bases aligning to TRBD1. Germline CDR1 and CDR2: MNHNS and SASEGT. The CDR3 runs 15 residues. The J segment lost 2 bases and the V segment lost 6 bases, leaving 7 bases of the junction unmatched. The CDR3 reads CASRAGTDAGNTIYF. The CDR3 nucleotides are TGTGCCAGCAGAGCCGGGACAGACGCTGGAAACACCATATATTTT.

This clone was found a few times. The chain recombines TRBV9 with TRBJ1-2; D is unresolved. The V gene lost 0 bases and the J gene lost 4 bases, with 10 bases spanning the gap. CDR3 size: 14 residues. Germline V CDR1 and CDR2: SGDLS, YYNGEE. The DNA of the CDR3 is TGTGCCAGCAGCGTAGCCGGAGATGTCTATGGCTACACCTTC. Translating it yields CASSVAGDVYGYTF.

This chain links TRBV6-5 with TRBJ2-3; TRBD2 aligns across 7 bases. This CDR3 region has 15 residues. V lost 0 bases to trimming and J lost 6 bases; unmatched junction nucleotides: 6. From germline, CDR1 is MNHEY and CDR2 SVGAGI. The CDR3 here is CASSYSPGGSDTQYF. CDR3 nucleotide sequence: TGTGCCAGCAGTTACTCCCCGGGGGGATCGGATACGCAGTATTTT.

The chain has TRBV10-3 and TRBJ2-3; 9 bases are a match to TRBD2. The germline V gene has CDR1 ENHRY and CDR2 SYGVKD. The CDR3 is 16 residues long. V lost 10 bases to trimming and J lost 0 bases; unmatched junction nucleotides: 11. CDR3 in DNA: TGTGCCAGCGGGGGGGGTGCCCCTATAAGCACAGATACGCAGTATTTT. Translation gives CASGGGAPISTDTQYF.